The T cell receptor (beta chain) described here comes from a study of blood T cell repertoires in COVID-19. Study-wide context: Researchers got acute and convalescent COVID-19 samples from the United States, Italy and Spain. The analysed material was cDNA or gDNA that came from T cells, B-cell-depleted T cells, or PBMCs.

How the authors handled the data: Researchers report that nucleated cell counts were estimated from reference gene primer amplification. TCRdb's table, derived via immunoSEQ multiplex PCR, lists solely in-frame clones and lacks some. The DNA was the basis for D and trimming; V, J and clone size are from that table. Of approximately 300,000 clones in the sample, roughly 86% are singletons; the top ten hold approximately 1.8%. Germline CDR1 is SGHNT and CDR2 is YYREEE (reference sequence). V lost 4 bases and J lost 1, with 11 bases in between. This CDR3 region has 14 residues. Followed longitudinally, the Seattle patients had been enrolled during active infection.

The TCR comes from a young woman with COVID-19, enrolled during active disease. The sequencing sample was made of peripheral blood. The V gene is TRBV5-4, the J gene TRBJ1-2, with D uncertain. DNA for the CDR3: TGTGCCAGCAGCCCCGACGGGAGTAACTATGGCTACACCTTC. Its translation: CASSPDGSNYGYTF.